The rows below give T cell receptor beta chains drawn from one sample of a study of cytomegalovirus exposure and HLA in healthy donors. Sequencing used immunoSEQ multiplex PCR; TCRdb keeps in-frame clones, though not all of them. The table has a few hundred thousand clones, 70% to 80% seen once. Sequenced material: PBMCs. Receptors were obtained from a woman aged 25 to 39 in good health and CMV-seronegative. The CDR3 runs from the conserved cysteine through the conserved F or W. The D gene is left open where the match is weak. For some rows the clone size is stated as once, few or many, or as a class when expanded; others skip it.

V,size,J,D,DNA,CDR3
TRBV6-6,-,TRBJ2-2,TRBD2,TGTGCCAGCAGATCTAGCGGGAGCCGCACCGGGGAGCTGTTTTTT,CASRSSGSRTGELFF
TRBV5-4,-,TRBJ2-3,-,TGTGCCAGCAGCCGGGGAGGCGGGCAGGGCACAGATACGCAGTATTTT,CASSRGGGQGTDTQYF
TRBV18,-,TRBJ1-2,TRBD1,TGTGCCAGCTCACCGGAGGACAGGGGCGGACATGGCTACACCTTC,CASSPEDRGGHGYTF
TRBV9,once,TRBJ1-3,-,TGTGCCAGCAGCGTAGGCAGGCCGGGAAACACCATATATTTT,CASSVGRPGNTIYF
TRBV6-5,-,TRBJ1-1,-,TGTGCCAGCAGTGTGGTCACAGGGAACACTGAAGCTTTCTTT,CASSVVTGNTEAFF
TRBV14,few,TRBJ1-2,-,TGTGCCAGCAGCCAAGAGAGGTACACCGCTGGCTACACCTTC,CASSQERYTAGYTF
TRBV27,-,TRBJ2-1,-,TGTGCCAGCAGTTTATCTACCAGTTCCTACAATGAGCAGTTCTTC,CASSLSTSSYNEQFF
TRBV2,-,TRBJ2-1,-,TGTGCCAGTACAGACCTGAGCTCCTACAATGAGCAGTTCTTC,CASTDLSSYNEQFF
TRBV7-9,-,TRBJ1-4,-,TGTGCCAGCAGCTTAGCCCCCGCAACTAATGAAAAACTGTTTTTT,CASSLAPATNEKLFF
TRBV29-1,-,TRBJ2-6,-,TGCAGCGTTGCGGGGGAGGCTGGGGCCAACGTCCTGACTTTC,CSVAGEAGANVLTF
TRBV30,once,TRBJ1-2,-,TGTGCCTGGAGTTTAACACTGGGGCATGGCTACACCTTC,CAWSLTLGHGYTF
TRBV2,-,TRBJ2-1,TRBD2,TGTGCCAGCAGTGGACTAGCGGCCAATGAGCAGTTCTTC,CASSGLAANEQFF
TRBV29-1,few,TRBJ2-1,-,TGCAGCACCCGACTCAACGATGAGCAGTTCTTC,CSTRLNDEQFF
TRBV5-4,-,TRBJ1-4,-,TGTGCCAGCAGCTTAAATGACAGAAATGAAAAACTGTTTTTT,CASSLNDRNEKLFF
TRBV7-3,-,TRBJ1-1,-,TGTGCCAGCAGCGATCGAAGCACAGGTTTGAACACTGAAGCTTTCTTT,CASSDRSTGLNTEAFF
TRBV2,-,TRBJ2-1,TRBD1,TGTGCCAGCAGGAGGGGACAGGGGGCCTCCTACAATGAGCAGTTCTTC,CASRRGQGASYNEQFF
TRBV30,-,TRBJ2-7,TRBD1,TGTGCCTGGAGTGTTAGTTTAAGACAGGGGTTCTACGAGCAGTACTTC,CAWSVSLRQGFYEQYF
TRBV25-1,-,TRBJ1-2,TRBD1,TGTGCCAGCAGTGAATCCGGGACAGGACTCCATGGCTACACCTTC,CASSESGTGLHGYTF
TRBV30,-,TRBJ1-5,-,TGTGCCTGGAGTCCCCCGCCTTGGGGCAGCAATCAGCCCCAGCATTTT,CAWSPPPWGSNQPQHF
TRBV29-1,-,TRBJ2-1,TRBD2,TGCAGCGTTGAACCGAGCGGGGGGGGCGATGAGCAGTTCTTC,CSVEPSGGGDEQFF
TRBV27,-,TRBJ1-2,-,TGTGCCAGCGCCCTTGGAGGGCGCAGCTATGGCTACACCTTC,CASALGGRSYGYTF
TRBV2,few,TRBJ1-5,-,TGTGCCAGCAGGGGAGGTGCTGGCAATCAGCCCCAGCATTTT,CASRGGAGNQPQHF
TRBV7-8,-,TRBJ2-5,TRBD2,TGTGCCAGCAGCCTCCCGGGAGGACTAGCGGGGGGGGGTTTTGTAGAGACCCAGTACTTC,CASSLPGGLAGGGFVETQYF
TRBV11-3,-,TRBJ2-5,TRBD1,TGTGCCAGCAGCTCCGGACAGGGCGACCAAGAGACCCAGTACTTC,CASSSGQGDQETQYF
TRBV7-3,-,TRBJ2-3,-,TGTGCCAGCAGGGCGACTGGCCCCACAGATACGCAGTATTTT,CASRATGPTDTQYF
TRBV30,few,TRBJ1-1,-,TGTGCCTGGACCCATACCGGGAACACTGAAGCTTTCTTT,CAWTHTGNTEAFF
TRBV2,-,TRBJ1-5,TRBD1,TGTGCCAGCAGTGTCGGGACAGGGGACCAGCCCCAGCATTTT,CASSVGTGDQPQHF
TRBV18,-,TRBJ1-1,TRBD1,TGTGCCAGCTCACCCCCCGGGACAGCTCTTGAAGCTTTCTTT,CASSPPGTALEAFF
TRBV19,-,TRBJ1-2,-,TGTGCCAGTAGTCCGGAGGCGTATGGCTACACCTTC,CASSPEAYGYTF